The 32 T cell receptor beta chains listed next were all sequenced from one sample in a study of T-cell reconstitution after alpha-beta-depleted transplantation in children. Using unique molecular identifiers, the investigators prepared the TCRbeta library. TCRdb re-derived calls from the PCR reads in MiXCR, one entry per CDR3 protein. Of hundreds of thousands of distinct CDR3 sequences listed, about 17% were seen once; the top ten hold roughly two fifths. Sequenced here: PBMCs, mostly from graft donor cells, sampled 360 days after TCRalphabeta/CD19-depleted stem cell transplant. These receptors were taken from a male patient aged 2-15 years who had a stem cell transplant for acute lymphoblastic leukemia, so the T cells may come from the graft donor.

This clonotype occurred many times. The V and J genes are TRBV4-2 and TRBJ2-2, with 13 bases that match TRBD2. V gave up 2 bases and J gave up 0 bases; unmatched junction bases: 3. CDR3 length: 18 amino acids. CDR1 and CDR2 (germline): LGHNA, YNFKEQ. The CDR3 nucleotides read TGTGCCAGCAGCCAAAGACTAGCGGGAGGTCCGAACACCGGGGAGCTGTTTTTT. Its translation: CASSQRLAGGPNTGELFF.

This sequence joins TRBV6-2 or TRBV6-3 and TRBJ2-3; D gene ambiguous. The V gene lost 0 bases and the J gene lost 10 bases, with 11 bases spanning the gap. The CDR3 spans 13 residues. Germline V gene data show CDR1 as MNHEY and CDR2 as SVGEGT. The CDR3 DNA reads TGTGCCAGCAGTTACTCGATATTCCATCCGCAGTATTTT. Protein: CASSYSIFHPQYF.

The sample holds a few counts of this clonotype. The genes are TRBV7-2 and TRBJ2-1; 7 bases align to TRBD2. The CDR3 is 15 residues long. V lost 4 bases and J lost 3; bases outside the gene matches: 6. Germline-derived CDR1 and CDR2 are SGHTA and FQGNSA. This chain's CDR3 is CASSSEAGLYNEQFF. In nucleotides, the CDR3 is TGTGCCAGCAGCTCCGAAGCGGGGCTCTACAATGAGCAGTTCTTC. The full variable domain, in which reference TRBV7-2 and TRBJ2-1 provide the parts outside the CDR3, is GAGVSQSPSNKVTEKGKDVELRCDPISGHTALYWYRQSLGQGLEFLIYFQGNSAPDKSGLPSDRFSAERTGGSVSTLTIQRTQQEDSAVYLCASSSEAGLYNEQFFGPGTRLTVL.

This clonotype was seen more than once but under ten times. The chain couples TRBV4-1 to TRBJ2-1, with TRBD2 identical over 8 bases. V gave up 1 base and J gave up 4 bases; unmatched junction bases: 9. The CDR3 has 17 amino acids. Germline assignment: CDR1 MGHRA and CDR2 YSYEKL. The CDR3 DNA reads TGCGCCAGCAGCCAAGGAGATACCCGGGGGGGATACAATGAGCAGTTCTTC. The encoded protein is CASSQGDTRGGYNEQFF.

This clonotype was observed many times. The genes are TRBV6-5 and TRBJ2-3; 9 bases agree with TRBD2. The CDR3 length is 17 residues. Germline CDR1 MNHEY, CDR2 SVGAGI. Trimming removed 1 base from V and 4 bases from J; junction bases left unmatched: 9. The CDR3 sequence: CASSYYPVAGVSDTQYF. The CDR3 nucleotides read TGTGCCAGCAGTTACTACCCGGTAGCGGGAGTCTCAGATACGCAGTATTTT.

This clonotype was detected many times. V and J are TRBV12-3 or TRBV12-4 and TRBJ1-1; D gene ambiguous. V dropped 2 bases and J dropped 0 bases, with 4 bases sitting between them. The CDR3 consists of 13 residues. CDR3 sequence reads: CASSLKLNTEAFF. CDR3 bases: TGTGCCAGCAGTTTAAAGCTGAACACTGAAGCTTTCTTT.

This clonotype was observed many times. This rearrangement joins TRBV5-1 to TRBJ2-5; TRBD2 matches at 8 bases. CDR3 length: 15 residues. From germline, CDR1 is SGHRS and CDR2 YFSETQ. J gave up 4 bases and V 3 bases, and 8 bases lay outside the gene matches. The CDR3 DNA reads TGCGCCAGCAGCTCGGGACTAGGGGCTCTAGAGACCCAGTACTTC. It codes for CASSSGLGALETQYF.

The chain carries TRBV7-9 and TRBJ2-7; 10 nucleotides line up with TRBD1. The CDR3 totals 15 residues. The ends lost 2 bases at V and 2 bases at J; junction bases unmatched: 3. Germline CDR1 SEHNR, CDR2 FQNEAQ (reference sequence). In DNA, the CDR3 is TGTGCCAGCAGCTTAATCGGGACAGGGGCCTACGAGCAGTACTTC. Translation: CASSLIGTGAYEQYF.

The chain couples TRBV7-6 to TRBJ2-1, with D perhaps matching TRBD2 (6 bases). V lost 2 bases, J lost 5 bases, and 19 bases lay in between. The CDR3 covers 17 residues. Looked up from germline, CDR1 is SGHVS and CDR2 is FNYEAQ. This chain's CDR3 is CASSLFYGGGPNNEQFF. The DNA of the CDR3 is TGTGCCAGCAGCTTATTTTACGGGGGAGGCCCCAACAATGAGCAGTTCTTC. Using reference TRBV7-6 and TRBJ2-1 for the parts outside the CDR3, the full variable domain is GAGVSQSPRYKVTKRGQDVALRCDPISGHVSLYWYRQALGQGPEFLTYFNYEAQQDKSGLPNDRFSAERPEGSISTLTIQRTEQRDSAMYRCASSLFYGGGPNNEQFFGPGTRLTVL.

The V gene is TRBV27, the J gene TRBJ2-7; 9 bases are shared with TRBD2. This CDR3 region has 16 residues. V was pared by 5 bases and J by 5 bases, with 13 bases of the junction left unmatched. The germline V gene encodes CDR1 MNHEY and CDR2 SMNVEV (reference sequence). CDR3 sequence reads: CASSLVSGRYADEQYF. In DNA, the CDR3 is TGTGCCAGCAGTCTCGTAAGCGGGAGGTACGCCGACGAGCAGTACTTC.

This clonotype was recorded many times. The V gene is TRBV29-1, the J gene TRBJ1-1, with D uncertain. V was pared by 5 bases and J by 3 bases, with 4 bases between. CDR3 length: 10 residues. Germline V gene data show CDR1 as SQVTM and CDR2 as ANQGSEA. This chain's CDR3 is CSVKDTEAFF. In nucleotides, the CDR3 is TGCAGCGTTAAGGACACTGAAGCTTTCTTT.

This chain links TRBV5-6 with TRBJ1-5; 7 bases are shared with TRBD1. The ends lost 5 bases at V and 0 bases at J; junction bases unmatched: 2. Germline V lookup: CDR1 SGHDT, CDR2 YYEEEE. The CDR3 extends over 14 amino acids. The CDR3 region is CASRRDSSNQPQHF. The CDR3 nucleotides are TGTGCCAGCAGACGGGACAGTAGCAATCAGCCCCAGCATTTT. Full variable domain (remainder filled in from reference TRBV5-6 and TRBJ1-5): DAGVTQSPTHLIKTRGQQVTLRCSPKSGHDTVSWYQQALGQGPQFIFQYYEEEERQRGNFPDRFSGHQFPNYSSELNVNALLLGDSALYLCASRRDSSNQPQHFGDGTRLSIL.

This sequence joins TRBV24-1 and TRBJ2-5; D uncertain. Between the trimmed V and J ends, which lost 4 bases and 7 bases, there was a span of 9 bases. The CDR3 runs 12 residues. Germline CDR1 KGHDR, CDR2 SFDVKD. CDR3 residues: CATSDPRGTQYF. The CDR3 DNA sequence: TGTGCCACCAGTGACCCTCGAGGGACCCAGTACTTC.

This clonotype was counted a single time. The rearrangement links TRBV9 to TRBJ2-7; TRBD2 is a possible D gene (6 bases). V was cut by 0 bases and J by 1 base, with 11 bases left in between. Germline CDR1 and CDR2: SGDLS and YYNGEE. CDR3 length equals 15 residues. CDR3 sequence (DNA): TGTGCCAGCAGCGTAGGGAGGGCCGCGTCCTACGAGCAGTACTTC. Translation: CASSVGRAASYEQYF.

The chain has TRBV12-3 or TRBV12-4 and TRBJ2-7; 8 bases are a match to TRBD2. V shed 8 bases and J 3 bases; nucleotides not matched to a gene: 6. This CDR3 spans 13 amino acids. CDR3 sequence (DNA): TGTGCCAGCGCGGGGGGCATTTTCTACGAGCAGTACTTC. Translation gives CASAGGIFYEQYF.

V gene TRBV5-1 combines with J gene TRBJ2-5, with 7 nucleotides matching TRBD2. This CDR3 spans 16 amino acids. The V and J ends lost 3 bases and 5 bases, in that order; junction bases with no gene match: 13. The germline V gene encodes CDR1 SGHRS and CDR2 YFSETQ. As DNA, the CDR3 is TGCGCCAGCAGCTCTACAACGGGGGGAGGTCGGGAGACCCAGTACTTC. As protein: CASSSTTGGGRETQYF. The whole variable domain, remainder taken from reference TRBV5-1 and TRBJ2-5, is KAGVTQTPRYLIKTRGQQVTLSCSPISGHRSVSWYQQTPGQGLQFLFEYFSETQRNKGNFPGRFSGRQFSNSRSEMNVSTLELGDSALYLCASSSTTGGGRETQYFGPGTRLLVL.

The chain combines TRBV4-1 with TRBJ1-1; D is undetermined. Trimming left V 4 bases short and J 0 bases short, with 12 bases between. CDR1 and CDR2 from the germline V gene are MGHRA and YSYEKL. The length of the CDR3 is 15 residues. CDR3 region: CASSPLRSVNTEAFF. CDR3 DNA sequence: TGCGCCAGCAGCCCCCTAAGATCGGTGAACACTGAAGCTTTCTTT.

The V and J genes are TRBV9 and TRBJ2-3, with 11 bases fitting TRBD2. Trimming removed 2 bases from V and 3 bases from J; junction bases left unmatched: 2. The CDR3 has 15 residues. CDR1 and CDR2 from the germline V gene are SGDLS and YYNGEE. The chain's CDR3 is CASSVWTSGTDTQYF. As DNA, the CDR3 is TGTGCCAGCAGCGTGTGGACTAGCGGGACAGATACGCAGTATTTT.

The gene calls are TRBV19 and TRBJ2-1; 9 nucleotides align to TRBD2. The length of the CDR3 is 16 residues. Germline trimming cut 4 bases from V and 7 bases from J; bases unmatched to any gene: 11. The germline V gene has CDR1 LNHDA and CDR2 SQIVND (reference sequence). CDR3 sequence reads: CASSTTAGGRWNEQFF. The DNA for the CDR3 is TGTGCCAGTAGTACGACAGCGGGAGGACGTTGGAATGAGCAGTTCTTC. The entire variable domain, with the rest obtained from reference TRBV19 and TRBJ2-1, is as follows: DGGITQSPKYLFRKEGQNVTLSCEQNLNHDAMYWYRQDPGQGLRLIYYSQIVNDFQKGDIAEGYSVSREKKESFPLTVTSAQKNPTAFYLCASSTTAGGRWNEQFFGPGTRLTVL.

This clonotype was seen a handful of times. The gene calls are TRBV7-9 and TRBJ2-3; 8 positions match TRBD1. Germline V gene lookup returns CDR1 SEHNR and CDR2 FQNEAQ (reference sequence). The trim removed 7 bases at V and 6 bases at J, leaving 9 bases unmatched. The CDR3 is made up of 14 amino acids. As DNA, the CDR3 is TGTGCCAGCACGACCCAGGGGGCGGCTGATACGCAGTATTTT. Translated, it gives CASTTQGAADTQYF.

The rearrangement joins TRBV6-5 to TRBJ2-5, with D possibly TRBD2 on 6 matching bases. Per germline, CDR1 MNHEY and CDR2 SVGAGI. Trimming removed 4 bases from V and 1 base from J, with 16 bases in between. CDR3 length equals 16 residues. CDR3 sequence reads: CASSLYGGLGQETQYF. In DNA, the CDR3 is TGTGCCAGCAGTTTGTACGGGGGACTCGGCCAAGAGACCCAGTACTTC.

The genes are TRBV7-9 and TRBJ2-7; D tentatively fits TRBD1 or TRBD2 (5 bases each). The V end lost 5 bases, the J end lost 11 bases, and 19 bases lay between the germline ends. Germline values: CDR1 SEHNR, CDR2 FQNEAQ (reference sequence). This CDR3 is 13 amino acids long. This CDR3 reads CASSKGPLLEEYF. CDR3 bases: TGTGCCAGCAGCAAGGGACCCCTGCTGGAGGAGTACTTC.

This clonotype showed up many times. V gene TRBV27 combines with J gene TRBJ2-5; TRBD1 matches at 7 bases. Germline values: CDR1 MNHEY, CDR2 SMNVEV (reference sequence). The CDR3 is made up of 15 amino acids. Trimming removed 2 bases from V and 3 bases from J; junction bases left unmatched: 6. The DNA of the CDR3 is TGTGCCAGCAGTTTAGTTGCAGGGGGTAAAGAGACCCAGTACTTC. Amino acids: CASSLVAGGKETQYF.

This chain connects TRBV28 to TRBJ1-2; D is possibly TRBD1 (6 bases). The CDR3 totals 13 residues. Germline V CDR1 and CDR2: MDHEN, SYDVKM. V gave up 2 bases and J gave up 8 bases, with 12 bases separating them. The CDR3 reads CASSLGTGQGYTF. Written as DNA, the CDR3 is TGTGCCAGCAGTTTAGGTACAGGGCAAGGCTACACCTTC.

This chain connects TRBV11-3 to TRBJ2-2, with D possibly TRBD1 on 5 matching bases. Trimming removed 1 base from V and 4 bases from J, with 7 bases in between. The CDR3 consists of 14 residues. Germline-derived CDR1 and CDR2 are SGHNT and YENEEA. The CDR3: CASSLGTTTGELFF. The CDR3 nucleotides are TGTGCCAGCAGCTTAGGGACAACCACCGGGGAGCTGTTTTTT.

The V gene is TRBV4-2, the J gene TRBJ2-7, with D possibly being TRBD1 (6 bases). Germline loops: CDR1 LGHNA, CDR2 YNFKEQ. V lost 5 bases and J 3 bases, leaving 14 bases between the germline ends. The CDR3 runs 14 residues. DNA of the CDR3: TGTGCCAGCAGCGTAAGGGACATCAACTACGAGCAGTACTTC. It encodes CASSVRDINYEQYF.

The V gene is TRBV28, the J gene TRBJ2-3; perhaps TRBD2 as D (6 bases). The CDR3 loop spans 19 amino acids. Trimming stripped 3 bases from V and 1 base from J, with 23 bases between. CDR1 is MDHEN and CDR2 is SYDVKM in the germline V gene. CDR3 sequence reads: CASSLVTSSGLAGTDTQYF. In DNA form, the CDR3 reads TGTGCCAGCAGTTTGGTCACCAGTAGCGGTTTAGCCGGCACAGATACGCAGTATTTT. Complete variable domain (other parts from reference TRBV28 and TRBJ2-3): DVKVTQSSRYLVKRTGEKVFLECVQDMDHENMFWYRQDPGLGLRLIYFSYDVKMKEKGDIPEGYSVSREKKERFSLILESASTNQTSMYLCASSLVTSSGLAGTDTQYFGPGTRLTVL.

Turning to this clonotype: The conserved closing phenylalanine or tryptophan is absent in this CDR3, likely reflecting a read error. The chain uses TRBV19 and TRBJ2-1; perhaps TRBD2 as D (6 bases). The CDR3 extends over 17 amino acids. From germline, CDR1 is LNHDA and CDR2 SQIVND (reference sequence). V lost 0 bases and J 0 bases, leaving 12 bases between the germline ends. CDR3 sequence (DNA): TGTGCCAGTAGTATAGAGGACTATCAGAGCTCCTACAATGAGCAGTTCTAC. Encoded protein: CASSIEDYQSSYNEQFY.

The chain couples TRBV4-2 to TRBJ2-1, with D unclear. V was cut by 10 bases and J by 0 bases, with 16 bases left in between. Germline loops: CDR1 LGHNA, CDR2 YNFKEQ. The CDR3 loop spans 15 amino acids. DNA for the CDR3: TGTGCCATGGGCCCCGGGCGGAGCTCCTACAATGAGCAGTTCTTC. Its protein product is CAMGPGRSSYNEQFF.

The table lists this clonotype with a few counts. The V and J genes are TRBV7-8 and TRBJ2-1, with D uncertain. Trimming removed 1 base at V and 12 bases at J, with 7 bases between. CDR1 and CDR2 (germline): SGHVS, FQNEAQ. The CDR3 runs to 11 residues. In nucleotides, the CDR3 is TGTGCCAGCAGCTTAGAGTGGTGGCAGTTCTTC. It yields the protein CASSLEWWQFF.

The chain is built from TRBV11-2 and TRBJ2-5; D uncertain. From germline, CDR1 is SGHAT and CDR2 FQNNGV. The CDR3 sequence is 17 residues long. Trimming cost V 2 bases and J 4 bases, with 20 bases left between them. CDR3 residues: CASSLSLLETLGETQYF. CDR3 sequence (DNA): TGTGCCAGCAGCTTATCCCTCTTAGAGACCCTAGGAGAGACCCAGTACTTC.

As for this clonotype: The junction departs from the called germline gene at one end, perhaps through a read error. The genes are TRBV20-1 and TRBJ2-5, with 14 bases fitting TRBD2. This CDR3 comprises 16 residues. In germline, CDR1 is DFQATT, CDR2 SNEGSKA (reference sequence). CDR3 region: CCARGTSGSFTYTQYF. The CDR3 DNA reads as TGCTGTGCTAGAGGGACTAGCGGGAGCTTTACGTATACCCAGTACTTC.